This TCR beta chain stems from a study of early T cells in non-severe SARS-CoV-2 infection. The V segment lost 6 bases and the J segment 10 bases; nucleotides outside the gene matches: 8. This CDR3 is built from 15 residues. Germline V gene lookup returns CDR1 ENHRY and CDR2 SYGVKD. This clonotype was found a few times. Its matching antigen is unknown. In the library, individual cDNA molecules carried attached unique molecular identifiers. Each CDR3 protein is one row after TCRdb ran MiXCR on the 5' RACE reads. The sample records about 61,000 distinct CDR3 sequences, 12% being singletons. Study observations and caveats: Anti-spike CD8 responses were favored by VDJdb matching, which missed private and CD4 specificities.

This TCR was recovered from an adult who was a healthcare worker with PCR-confirmed SARS-CoV-2 infection or an uninfected control (not recorded which). The donor label of this sample is uncertain. V and J are TRBV10-3 and TRBJ2-1; 14 bases are a match to TRBD2. Sequencing used whole blood, obtained at baseline. The CDR3 sequence is CAIRKTSGGAFEQFF. The CDR3 DNA reads as TGTGCCATCAGGAAGACTAGCGGGGGGGCATTCGAGCAGTTCTTC.